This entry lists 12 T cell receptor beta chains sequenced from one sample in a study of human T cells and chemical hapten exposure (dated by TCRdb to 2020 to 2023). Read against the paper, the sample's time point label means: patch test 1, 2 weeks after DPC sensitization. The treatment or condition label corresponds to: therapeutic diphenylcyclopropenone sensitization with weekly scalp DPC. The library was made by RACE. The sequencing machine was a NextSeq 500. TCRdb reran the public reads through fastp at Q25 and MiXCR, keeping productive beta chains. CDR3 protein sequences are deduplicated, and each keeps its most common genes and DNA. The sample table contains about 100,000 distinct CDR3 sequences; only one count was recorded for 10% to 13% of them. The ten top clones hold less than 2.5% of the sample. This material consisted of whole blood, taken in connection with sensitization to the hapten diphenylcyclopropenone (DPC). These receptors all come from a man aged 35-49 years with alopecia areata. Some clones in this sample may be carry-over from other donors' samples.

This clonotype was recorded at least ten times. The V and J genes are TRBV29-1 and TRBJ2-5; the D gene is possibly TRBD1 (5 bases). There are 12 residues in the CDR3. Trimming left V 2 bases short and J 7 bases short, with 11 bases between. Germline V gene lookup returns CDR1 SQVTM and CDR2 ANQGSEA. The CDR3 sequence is CSVELGLGTQYF. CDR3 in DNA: TGCAGCGTTGAATTGGGGCTGGGGACCCAGTACTTC. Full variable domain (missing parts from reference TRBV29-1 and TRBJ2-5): SAVISQKPSRDICQRGTSLTIQCQVDSQVTMMFWYRQQPGQSLTLIATANQGSEATYESGFVIDKFPISRPNLTFSTLTVSNMSPEDSSIYLCSVELGLGTQYFGPGTRLLVL.

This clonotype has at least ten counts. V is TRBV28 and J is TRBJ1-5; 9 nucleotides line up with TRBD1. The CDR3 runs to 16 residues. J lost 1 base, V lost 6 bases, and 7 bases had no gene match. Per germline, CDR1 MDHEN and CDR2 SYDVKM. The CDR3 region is CASRFFGQGSNQPQHF. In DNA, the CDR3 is TGTGCCAGCAGATTCTTTGGACAGGGGAGCAATCAGCCCCAGCATTTT.

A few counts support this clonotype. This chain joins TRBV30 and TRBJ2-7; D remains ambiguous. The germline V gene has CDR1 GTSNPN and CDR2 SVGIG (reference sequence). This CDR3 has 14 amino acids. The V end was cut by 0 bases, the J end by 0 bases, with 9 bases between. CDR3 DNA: TGTGCCTGGAGTGTCGTACCATTCTCCTACGAGCAGTACTTC. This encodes CAWSVVPFSYEQYF.

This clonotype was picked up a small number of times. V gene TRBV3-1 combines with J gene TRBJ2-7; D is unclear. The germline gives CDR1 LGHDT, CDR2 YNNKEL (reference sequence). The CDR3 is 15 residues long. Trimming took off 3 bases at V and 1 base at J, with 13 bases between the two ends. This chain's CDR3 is CASSQLGLASYEQYF. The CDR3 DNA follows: TGTGCCAGCAGCCAGCTGGGGTTAGCTTCCTACGAGCAGTACTTC.

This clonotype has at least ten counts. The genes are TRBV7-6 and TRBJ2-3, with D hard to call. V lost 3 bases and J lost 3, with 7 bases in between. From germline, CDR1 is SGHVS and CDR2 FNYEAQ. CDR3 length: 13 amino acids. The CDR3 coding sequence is TGTGCCAGCAGCTTTGAACAGACAGATACGCAGTATTTT. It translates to CASSFEQTDTQYF. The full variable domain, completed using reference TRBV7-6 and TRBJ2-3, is GAGVSQSPRYKVTKRGQDVALRCDPISGHVSLYWYRQALGQGPEFLTYFNYEAQQDKSGLPNDRFSAERPEGSISTLTIQRTEQRDSAMYRCASSFEQTDTQYFGPGTRLTVL.

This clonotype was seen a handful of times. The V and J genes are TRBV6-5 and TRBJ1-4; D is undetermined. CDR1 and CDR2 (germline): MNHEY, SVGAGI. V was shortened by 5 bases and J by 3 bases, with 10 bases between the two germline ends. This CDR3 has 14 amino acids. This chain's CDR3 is CASSAGLANEKLFF. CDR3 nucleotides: TGTGCCAGCAGTGCAGGTTTGGCTAATGAAAAACTGTTTTTT.

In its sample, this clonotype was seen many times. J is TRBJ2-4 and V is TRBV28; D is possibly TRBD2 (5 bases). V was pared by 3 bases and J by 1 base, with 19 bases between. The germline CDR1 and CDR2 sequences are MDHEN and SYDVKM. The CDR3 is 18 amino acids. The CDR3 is CASSFEGIDNGAKNIQYF. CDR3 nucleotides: TGTGCCAGCAGTTTTGAGGGAATTGACAACGGGGCCAAAAACATTCAGTACTTC. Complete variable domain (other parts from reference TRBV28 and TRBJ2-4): DVKVTQSSRYLVKRTGEKVFLECVQDMDHENMFWYRQDPGLGLRLIYFSYDVKMKEKGDIPEGYSVSREKKERFSLILESASTNQTSMYLCASSFEGIDNGAKNIQYFGAGTRLSVL.

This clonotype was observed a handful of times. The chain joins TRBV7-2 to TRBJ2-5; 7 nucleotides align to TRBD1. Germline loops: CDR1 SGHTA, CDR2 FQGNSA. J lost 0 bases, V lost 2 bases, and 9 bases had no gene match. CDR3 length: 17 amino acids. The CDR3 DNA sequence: TGTGCCAGCAGCTTAAGGGGACAGACCGACTACCAAGAGACCCAGTACTTC. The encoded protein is CASSLRGQTDYQETQYF.

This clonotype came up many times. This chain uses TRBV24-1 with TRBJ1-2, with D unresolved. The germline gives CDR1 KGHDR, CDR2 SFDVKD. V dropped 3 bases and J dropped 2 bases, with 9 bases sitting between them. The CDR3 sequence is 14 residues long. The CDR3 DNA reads TGTGCCACCAGTGATACGGTTTTAAACTATGGCTACACCTTC. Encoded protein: CATSDTVLNYGYTF.

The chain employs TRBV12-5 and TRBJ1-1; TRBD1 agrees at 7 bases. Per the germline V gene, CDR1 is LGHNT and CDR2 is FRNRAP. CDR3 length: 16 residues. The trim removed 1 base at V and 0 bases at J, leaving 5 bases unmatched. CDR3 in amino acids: CASGLEQGNMNTEAFF. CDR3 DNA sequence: TGTGCTAGTGGTTTGGAACAGGGGAACATGAACACTGAAGCTTTCTTT. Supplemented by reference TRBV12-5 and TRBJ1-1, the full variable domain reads DARVTQTPRHKVTEMGQEVTMRCQPILGHNTVFWYRQTMMQGLELLAYFRNRAPLDDSGMPKDRFSAEMPDATLATLKIQPSEPRDSAVYFCASGLEQGNMNTEAFFGQGTRLTVV.

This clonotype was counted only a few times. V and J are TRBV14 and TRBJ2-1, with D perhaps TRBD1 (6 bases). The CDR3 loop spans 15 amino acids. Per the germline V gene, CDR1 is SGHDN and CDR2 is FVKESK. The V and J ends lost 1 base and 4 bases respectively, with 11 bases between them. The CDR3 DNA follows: TGTGCCAGCAGCCAAGTCAGGGGAGCTTACAATGAGCAGTTCTTC. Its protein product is CASSQVRGAYNEQFF.

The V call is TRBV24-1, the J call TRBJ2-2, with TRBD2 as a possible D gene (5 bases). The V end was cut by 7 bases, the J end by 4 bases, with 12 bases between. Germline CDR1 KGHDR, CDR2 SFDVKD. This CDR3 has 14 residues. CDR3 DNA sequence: TGTGCCACCAGGACGCAAGGAGGCACCGGGGAGCTGTTTTTT. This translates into CATRTQGGTGELFF.